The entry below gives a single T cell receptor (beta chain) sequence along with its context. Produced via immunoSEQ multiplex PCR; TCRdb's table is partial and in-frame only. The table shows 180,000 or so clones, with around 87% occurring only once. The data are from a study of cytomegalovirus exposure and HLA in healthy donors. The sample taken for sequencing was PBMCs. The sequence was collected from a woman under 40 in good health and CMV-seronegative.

The CDR3 sequence: CSATNTGELFF. The CDR3 DNA reads TGCAGTGCTACAAACACCGGGGAGCTGTTTTTT. The V gene is TRBV20-1, the J gene TRBJ2-2; no clear D gene. In germline, CDR1 is DFQATT, CDR2 SNEGSKA (reference sequence). V lost 4 bases and J lost 2, with 2 bases in between. The CDR3 is 11 residues long.